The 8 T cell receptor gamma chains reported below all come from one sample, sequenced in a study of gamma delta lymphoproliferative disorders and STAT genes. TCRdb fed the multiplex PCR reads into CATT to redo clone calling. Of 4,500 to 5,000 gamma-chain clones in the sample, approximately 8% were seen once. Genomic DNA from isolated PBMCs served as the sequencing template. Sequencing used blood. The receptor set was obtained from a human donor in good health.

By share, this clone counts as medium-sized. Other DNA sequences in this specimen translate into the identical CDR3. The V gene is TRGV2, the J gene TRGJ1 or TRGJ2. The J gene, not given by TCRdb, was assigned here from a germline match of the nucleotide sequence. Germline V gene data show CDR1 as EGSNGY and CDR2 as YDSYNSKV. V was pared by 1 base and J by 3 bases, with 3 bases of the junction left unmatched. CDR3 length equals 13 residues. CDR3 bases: TGTGCCACCTGGGACGGTTCTTATTATAAGAAACTCTTT. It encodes CATWDGSYYKKLF.

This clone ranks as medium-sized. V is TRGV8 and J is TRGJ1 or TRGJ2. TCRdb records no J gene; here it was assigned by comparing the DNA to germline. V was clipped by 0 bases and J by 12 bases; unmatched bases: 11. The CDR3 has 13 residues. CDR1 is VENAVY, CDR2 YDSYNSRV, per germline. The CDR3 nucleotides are TGTGCCACCTGGGATAGGCTTGTAGTGGGGAAACTCTTT. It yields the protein CATWDRLVVGKLF.

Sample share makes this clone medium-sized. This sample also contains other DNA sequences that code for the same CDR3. As DNA, the CDR3 is TGTGCCACCTGGGATGGACCGAATTATTATAAGAAACTCTTT. Translating it yields CATWDGPNYYKKLF. V and J are TRGV4 and TRGJ1 or TRGJ2. The J gene was not available in TCRdb and was assigned here by matching the DNA to germline segments. V shed 1 base, J shed 0 bases, and the junction held 3 bases outside the gene matches. The CDR3 loop spans 14 amino acids. The V gene's germline CDR1 is EGSTGY and CDR2 YDSYTSSV.

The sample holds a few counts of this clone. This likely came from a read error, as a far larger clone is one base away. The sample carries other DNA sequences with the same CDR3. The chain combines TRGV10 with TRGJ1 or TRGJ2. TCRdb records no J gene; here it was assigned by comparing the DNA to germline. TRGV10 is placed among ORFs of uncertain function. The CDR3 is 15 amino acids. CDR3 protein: CAAWDYPNLYYKKLF. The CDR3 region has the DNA TGTGCCGCGTGGGATTACCCTAATCTATATTATAAGAAACTCTTT.

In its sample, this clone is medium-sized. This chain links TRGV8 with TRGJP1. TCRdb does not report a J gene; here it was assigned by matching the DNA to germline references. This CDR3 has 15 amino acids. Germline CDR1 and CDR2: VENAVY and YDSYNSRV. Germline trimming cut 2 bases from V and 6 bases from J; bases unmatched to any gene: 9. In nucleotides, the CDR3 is TGTGCCACCTGGGATAAGGTCTATGCTGGTTGGTTCAAGATATTT. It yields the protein CATWDKVYAGWFKIF.

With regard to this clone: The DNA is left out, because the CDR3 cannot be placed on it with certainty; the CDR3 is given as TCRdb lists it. The CDR3 loop is CTTVPAGLGRFGYYKKLF. No J gene was assigned, while the V gene was called as TRGV11. TRGV11 is sorted into the ORF group, with uncertain function. The CDR3 totals 18 residues, both ends included.

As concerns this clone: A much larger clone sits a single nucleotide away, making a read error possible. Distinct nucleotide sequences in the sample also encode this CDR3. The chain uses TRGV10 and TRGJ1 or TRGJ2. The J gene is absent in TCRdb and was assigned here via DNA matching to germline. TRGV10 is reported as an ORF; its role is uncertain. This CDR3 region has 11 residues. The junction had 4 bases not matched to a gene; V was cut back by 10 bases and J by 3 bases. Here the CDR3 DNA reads TGTGCTGCGTCCCTTTATTATAAGAAACTCTTT. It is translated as CAASLYYKKLF.

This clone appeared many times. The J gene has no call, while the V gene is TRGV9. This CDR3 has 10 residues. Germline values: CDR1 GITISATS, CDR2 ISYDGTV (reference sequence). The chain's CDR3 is CALWEALRLF. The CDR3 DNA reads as TGTGCCTTGTGGGAGGCCTTAAGACTCTTT.